These T cell receptor beta chains were read from a single sample in a study of vaccination and CD4 T cells after COVID-19. Antigens of these TCRs are unknown. TCRdb reprocessed the PCR reads with MiXCR, giving one entry per CDR3 protein. The data hold around 20,000 distinct CDR3 sequences, with around 47% observed a single time. This specimen consisted of CD4+ T cells from blood, cultured in vitro, obtained before SARS-CoV-2 vaccination. The origin of the receptors is a human donor who had recovered from COVID-19. Both conserved end residues are part of each CDR3. Fields, in order: D gene, V gene, CDR3 protein. A D gene is named only where the DNA matches it firmly.

d_call: -; v_call: TRBV5-4; cdr3_aa: CASSLGGDQETQYF
d_call: -; v_call: TRBV2; cdr3_aa: CASSSSGPDASGYTF
d_call: -; v_call: TRBV30; cdr3_aa: CAWALFMHTQYF
d_call: TRBD2; v_call: TRBV20-1; cdr3_aa: CSAGSGRAYEQYF
d_call: -; v_call: TRBV2; cdr3_aa: CASSESVEAFF
d_call: TRBD2; v_call: TRBV27; cdr3_aa: CASSPWTSGRTGELFF
d_call: -; v_call: TRBV21-1; cdr3_aa: CASFGRVQETQYF
d_call: -; v_call: TRBV19; cdr3_aa: CASSPTGGLETQYF
d_call: TRBD2; v_call: TRBV18; cdr3_aa: CASSPGLATDTQYF
d_call: -; v_call: TRBV20-1; cdr3_aa: CSAPKVIGIESSQPQHF
d_call: -; v_call: TRBV6-1; cdr3_aa: CASRESRAFNYGYTF
d_call: TRBD2; v_call: TRBV20-1; cdr3_aa: CSASLAGLTGELFF
d_call: -; v_call: TRBV6-1; cdr3_aa: CASARGVGNQPQHF
d_call: -; v_call: TRBV20-1; cdr3_aa: CSARDYSVPDTQYF
d_call: TRBD1; v_call: TRBV19; cdr3_aa: CASSPPGTVNTEAFF
d_call: -; v_call: TRBV6-2/TRBV6-3; cdr3_aa: CASSSPWGPDTQYF
d_call: -; v_call: TRBV7-2; cdr3_aa: CASSLENQPQHF
d_call: -; v_call: TRBV7-3; cdr3_aa: CASSTNPGNTEAFF
d_call: -; v_call: TRBV12-3/TRBV12-4; cdr3_aa: CASSAQTGNTGELFF
d_call: -; v_call: TRBV6-2/TRBV6-3; cdr3_aa: CASSKGSGNTIYF
d_call: -; v_call: TRBV7-9; cdr3_aa: CASSPPGPLPNEQYF
d_call: -; v_call: TRBV7-2; cdr3_aa: CASQGMNTEAFF
d_call: TRBD1; v_call: TRBV20-1; cdr3_aa: CSARDRVVAETQYF
d_call: -; v_call: TRBV20-1; cdr3_aa: CSAPRDAIGYTF
d_call: TRBD1; v_call: TRBV20-1; cdr3_aa: CSATGQGAVADTQYF
d_call: TRBD1; v_call: TRBV19; cdr3_aa: CASRQQGAVVEAFF
d_call: -; v_call: TRBV30; cdr3_aa: CAWKGGHYDYTF
d_call: TRBD2; v_call: TRBV10-3; cdr3_aa: CAIRPLADPTDTQYF
d_call: -; v_call: TRBV6-5; cdr3_aa: CASSYLGAGSSYEQYF
d_call: TRBD1; v_call: TRBV5-3; cdr3_aa: CASSWTTLTGRASGNTIYF
d_call: -; v_call: TRBV12-3/TRBV12-4; cdr3_aa: CASTLGRVSYTF
d_call: -; v_call: TRBV19; cdr3_aa: CASSIGVADWMDIQYF
d_call: -; v_call: TRBV7-6; cdr3_aa: CASSLKGTSSTDTQYF
d_call: TRBD1; v_call: TRBV19; cdr3_aa: CASSIFSGQVQIRRPQHF
d_call: -; v_call: TRBV6-5; cdr3_aa: CASSYGIITDTQYF
d_call: TRBD1; v_call: TRBV7-2; cdr3_aa: CASSSPGQGKETQYF
d_call: TRBD1; v_call: TRBV30; cdr3_aa: CAWRQQGAGSPLHF
d_call: -; v_call: TRBV20-1; cdr3_aa: CSAIRQDKGTDTQYF
d_call: TRBD1; v_call: TRBV6-1; cdr3_aa: CASSEAGQGAFQPQHF
d_call: TRBD1; v_call: TRBV4-2; cdr3_aa: CASSQDGTGTDTQYF
d_call: -; v_call: TRBV9; cdr3_aa: CASSGGTKRNYGYTF
d_call: -; v_call: TRBV5-1; cdr3_aa: CASSLGARMTEAFF
d_call: TRBD1; v_call: TRBV10-3; cdr3_aa: CAITPRGQGYGYTF
d_call: TRBD2; v_call: TRBV20-1; cdr3_aa: CSARESGREYNEQFF
d_call: TRBD2; v_call: TRBV6-1; cdr3_aa: CASSSLAGASYEQYF
d_call: TRBD2; v_call: TRBV19; cdr3_aa: CASSTAGQETQYF
d_call: -; v_call: TRBV28; cdr3_aa: CASLVAGTDSNQPQHF
d_call: -; v_call: TRBV6-2/TRBV6-3; cdr3_aa: CASSLTRSGANVLTF
d_call: TRBD1; v_call: TRBV27; cdr3_aa: CASSFWRGQGYTEAFF
d_call: -; v_call: TRBV6-2/TRBV6-3; cdr3_aa: CASSYSGGGGYTF
d_call: TRBD2; v_call: TRBV6-2/TRBV6-3; cdr3_aa: CASSLTSGGPSDTQYF
d_call: -; v_call: TRBV7-9; cdr3_aa: CASSEIPAEAFF
d_call: TRBD1; v_call: TRBV7-9; cdr3_aa: CASSLAQGGGYTF
d_call: -; v_call: TRBV9; cdr3_aa: CASSMTANTEAFF
d_call: -; v_call: TRBV7-2; cdr3_aa: CASSFSSMNTEAFF